This is a list of T cell receptor beta chains from one sample in a study of shared clonotypes between healthy human individuals. Assay: immunoSEQ multiplex PCR; the TCRdb copy retains only in-frame clones and omits some. The sample has about 1.5 million clones, around 98% seen once. The sequenced sample consisted of naive CD4+ T cells sorted from blood. Receptor source: a man between 25 and 39 years old in good health. The CDR3 runs from the conserved cysteine through the conserved F or W. Fields, in order: D gene, V gene, J gene, clone size, CDR3 length, CDR3 DNA, CDR3 protein. D genes are given only for firm matches. Clone size appears in some rows only: once, few, many, or a class for an expanded clone.

d_call: .
v_call: TRBV27
j_call: TRBJ1-2
clone_size: .
cdr3_length: 21
cdr3_nt: TGTGCCAGCGGTGTCCTTTTCCGGGGTCAAAATAGGGGTGGTCGGAACTATGGCTACACCTTC
cdr3_aa: CASGVLFRGQNRGGRNYGYTF

d_call: .
v_call: TRBV6-1
j_call: TRBJ1-3
clone_size: .
cdr3_length: 14
cdr3_nt: TGTGCCAGCAGTATTACAGGGCTCGGAAACACCATATATTTT
cdr3_aa: CASSITGLGNTIYF

d_call: .
v_call: TRBV4-3
j_call: TRBJ1-2
clone_size: .
cdr3_length: 11
cdr3_nt: TGCGCCAGCAGCCGAAATACCGGGCTACACTTC
cdr3_aa: CASSRNTGLHF

d_call: TRBD1
v_call: TRBV19
j_call: TRBJ1-5
clone_size: .
cdr3_length: 16
cdr3_nt: TGTGCCAGTAGCAATTTACCGGGACAGGGCTATCAGCCCCAGCATTTT
cdr3_aa: CASSNLPGQGYQPQHF

d_call: .
v_call: TRBV4-1
j_call: TRBJ2-4
clone_size: .
cdr3_length: 15
cdr3_nt: TGCGCCAGCAGCCAAGTGACGTTAGCCAAAAACATTCAGTACTTC
cdr3_aa: CASSQVTLAKNIQYF

d_call: TRBD1
v_call: TRBV18
j_call: TRBJ2-7
clone_size: .
cdr3_length: 14
cdr3_nt: TGTGCCAGCTCTGGACAGGGGAGCTCCTACGAGCAGTACTTC
cdr3_aa: CASSGQGSSYEQYF

d_call: TRBD2
v_call: TRBV7-8
j_call: TRBJ2-7
clone_size: .
cdr3_length: 15
cdr3_nt: TGTGCCAGCAGCTTATTGACTAGCGGAACCTACGAGCAGTACTTC
cdr3_aa: CASSLLTSGTYEQYF

d_call: .
v_call: TRBV30
j_call: TRBJ1-4
clone_size: .
cdr3_length: 11
cdr3_nt: TGTGCCTGGGCCCCGGGACAAAAACTGTTTTTT
cdr3_aa: CAWAPGQKLFF

d_call: .
v_call: TRBV29-1
j_call: TRBJ2-7
clone_size: .
cdr3_length: 11
cdr3_nt: TGCAGCGTTGTTGGGGGTCTCGAGCAGTACTTC
cdr3_aa: CSVVGGLEQYF

d_call: .
v_call: TRBV30
j_call: TRBJ2-1
clone_size: .
cdr3_length: 14
cdr3_nt: TGTGCCTGGAGTGTACTACTAGGCAGTGGTGAGCAGTTCTTC
cdr3_aa: CAWSVLLGSGEQFF

d_call: .
v_call: TRBV7-2
j_call: TRBJ2-7
clone_size: .
cdr3_length: 12
cdr3_nt: TGTGCCAGCAGCTTAGGGGGTAGTCAGCAGTACTTC
cdr3_aa: CASSLGGSQQYF

d_call: TRBD1
v_call: TRBV18
j_call: TRBJ1-1
clone_size: few
cdr3_length: 13
cdr3_nt: TGTGCCAGCTCACCAGCAGGGGGCACTGAAGCTTTCTTT
cdr3_aa: CASSPAGGTEAFF